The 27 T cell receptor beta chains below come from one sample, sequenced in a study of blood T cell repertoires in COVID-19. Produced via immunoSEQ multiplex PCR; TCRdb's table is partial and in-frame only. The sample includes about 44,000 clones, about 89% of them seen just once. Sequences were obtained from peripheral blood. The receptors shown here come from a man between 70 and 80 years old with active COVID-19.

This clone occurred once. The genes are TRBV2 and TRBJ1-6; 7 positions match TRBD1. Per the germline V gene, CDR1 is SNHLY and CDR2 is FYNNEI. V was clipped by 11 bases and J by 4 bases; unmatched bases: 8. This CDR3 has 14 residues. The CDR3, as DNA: TGTGCCGGCCGGGACAGAGTTTATAATTCACCCCTCCACTTT. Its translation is CAGRDRVYNSPLHF.

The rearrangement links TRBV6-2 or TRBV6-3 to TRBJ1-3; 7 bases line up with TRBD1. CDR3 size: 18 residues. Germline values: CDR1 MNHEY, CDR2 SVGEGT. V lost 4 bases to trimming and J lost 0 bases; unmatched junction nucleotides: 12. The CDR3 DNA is TGTGCCAGCAGTTCATTGGGATTGGGACAGCGCTCTGGAAACACCATATATTTT. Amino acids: CASSSLGLGQRSGNTIYF.

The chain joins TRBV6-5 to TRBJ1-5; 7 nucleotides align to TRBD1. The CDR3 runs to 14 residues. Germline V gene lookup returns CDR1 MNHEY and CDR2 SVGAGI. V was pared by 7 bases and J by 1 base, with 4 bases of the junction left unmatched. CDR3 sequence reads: CASTLTGSNQPQHF. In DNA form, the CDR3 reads TGTGCCAGCACCCTGACAGGGAGCAATCAGCCCCAGCATTTT.

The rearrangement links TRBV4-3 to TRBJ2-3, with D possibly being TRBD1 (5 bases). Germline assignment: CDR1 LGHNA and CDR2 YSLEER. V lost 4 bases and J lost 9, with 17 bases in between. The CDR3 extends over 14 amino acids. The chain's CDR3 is CASSPRQGHGTQYF. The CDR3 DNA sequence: TGCGCCAGCAGCCCGCGCCAGGGCCATGGCACGCAGTATTTT.

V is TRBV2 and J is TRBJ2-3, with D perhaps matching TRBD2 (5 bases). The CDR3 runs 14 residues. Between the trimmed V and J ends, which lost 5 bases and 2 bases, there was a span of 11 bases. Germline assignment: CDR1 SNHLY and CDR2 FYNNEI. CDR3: CASSRSGFTDTQYF. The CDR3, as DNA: TGTGCCAGCAGTAGGAGCGGATTCACAGATACGCAGTATTTT.

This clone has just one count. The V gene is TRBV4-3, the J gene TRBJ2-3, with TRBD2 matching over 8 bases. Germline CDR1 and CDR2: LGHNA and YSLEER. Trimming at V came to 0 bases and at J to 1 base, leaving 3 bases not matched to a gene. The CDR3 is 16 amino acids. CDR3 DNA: TGCGCCAGCAGCCAAGAAGGTAGCGGGGGCACAGATACGCAGTATTTT. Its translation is CASSQEGSGGTDTQYF.

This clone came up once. The CDR3 spells CASSYSTGEQYF. The CDR3 coding sequence is TGTGCCAGCAGTTACTCCACAGGCGAGCAGTACTTC. The chain employs TRBV6-2 or TRBV6-3 and TRBJ2-7, with TRBD1 as a possible D gene (5 bases). CDR1 is MNHEY and CDR2 is SVGEGT in the germline V gene. The CDR3 is 12 residues long. Trimming removed 0 bases at V and 6 bases at J, with 6 bases between.

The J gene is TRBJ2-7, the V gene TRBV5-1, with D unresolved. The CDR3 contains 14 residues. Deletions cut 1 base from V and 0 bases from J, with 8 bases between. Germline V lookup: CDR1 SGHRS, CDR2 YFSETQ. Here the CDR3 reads CASSLSPSSYEQYF. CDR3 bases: TGCGCCAGCAGCTTGTCACCGAGCTCCTACGAGCAGTACTTC.

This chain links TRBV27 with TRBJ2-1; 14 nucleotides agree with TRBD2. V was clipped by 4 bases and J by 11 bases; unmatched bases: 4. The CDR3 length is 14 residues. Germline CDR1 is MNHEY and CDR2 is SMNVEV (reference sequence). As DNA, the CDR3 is TGTGCCAGCAGTTCGGGACTAGCGGGGGATAAGCAGTTCTTC. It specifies CASSSGLAGDKQFF.

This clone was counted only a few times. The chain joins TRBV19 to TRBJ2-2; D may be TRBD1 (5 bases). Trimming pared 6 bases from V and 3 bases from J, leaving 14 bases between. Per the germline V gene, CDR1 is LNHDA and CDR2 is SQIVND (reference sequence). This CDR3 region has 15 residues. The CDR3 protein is CASRTLETDTGELFF. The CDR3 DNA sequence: TGTGCCAGTAGGACACTTGAGACAGACACCGGGGAGCTGTTTTTT.

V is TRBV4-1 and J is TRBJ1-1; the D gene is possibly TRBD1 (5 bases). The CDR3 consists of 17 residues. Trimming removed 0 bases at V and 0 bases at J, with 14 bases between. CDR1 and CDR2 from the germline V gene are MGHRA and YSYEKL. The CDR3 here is CASSQDLQGTMNTEAFF. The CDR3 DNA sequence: TGCGCCAGCAGCCAAGATTTGCAGGGTACTATGAACACTGAAGCTTTCTTT.

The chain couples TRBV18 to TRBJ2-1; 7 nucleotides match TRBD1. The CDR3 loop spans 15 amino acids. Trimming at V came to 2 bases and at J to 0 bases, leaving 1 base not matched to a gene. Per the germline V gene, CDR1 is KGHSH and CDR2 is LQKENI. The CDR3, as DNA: TGTGCCAGCTCACCAGGGACAGTCTCCTACAATGAGCAGTTCTTC. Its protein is CASSPGTVSYNEQFF. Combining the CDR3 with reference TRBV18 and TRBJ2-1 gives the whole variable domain NAGVMQNPRHLVRRRGQEARLRCSPMKGHSHVYWYRQLPEEGLKFMVYLQKENIIDESGMPKERFSAEFPKEGPSILRIQQVVRGDSAAYFCASSPGTVSYNEQFFGPGTRLTVL.

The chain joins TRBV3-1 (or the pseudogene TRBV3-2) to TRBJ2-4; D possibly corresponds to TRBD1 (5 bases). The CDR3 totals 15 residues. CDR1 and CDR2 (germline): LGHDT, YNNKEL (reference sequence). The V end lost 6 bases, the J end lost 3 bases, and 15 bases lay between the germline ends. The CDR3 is CASRKGRLDKNIQYF. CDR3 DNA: TGTGCCAGCAGGAAGGGGCGCCTTGACAAAAACATTCAGTACTTC.

The CDR3 region has the DNA TGCGCCAGCAGCCCCGACCACAGCTATGGCTACACCTTC. Protein product: CASSPDHSYGYTF. The chain links TRBV5-1 to TRBJ1-2; unclear D gene. V dropped 4 bases and J dropped 4 bases, with 11 bases sitting between them. The CDR3 extends over 13 amino acids. In germline, CDR1 is SGHRS, CDR2 YFSETQ.

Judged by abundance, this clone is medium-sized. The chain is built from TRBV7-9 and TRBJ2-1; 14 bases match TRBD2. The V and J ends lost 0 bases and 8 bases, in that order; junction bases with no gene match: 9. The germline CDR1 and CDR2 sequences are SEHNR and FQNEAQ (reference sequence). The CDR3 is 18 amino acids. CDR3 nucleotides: TGTGCCAGCAGCTTAGCGGTTCGACTAGCGGGGGGGCTATATGAGCAGTTCTTC. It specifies CASSLAVRLAGGLYEQFF. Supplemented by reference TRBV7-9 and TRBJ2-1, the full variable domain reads DTGVSQNPRHKITKRGQNVTFRCDPISEHNRLYWYRQTLGQGPEFLTYFQNEAQLEKSRLLSDRFSAERPKGSFSTLEIQRTEQGDSAMYLCASSLAVRLAGGLYEQFFGPGTRLTVL.

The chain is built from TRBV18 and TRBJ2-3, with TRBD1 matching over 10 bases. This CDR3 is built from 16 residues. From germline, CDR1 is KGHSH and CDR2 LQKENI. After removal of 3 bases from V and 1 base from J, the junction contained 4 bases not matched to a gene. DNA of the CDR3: TGTGCCAGCTCACCGAGACAGGGGGCGGGCACAGATACGCAGTATTTT. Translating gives CASSPRQGAGTDTQYF.

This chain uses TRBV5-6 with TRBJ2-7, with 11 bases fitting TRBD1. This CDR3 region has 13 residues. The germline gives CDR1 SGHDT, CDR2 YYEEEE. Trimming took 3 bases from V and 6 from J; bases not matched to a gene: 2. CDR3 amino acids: CASSYGQGAEQYF. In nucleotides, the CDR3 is TGTGCCAGCAGCTATGGACAGGGGGCCGAGCAGTACTTC.

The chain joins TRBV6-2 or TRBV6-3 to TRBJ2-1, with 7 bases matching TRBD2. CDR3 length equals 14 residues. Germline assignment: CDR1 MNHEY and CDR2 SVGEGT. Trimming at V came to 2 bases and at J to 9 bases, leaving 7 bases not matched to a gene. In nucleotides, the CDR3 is TGTGCCAGCAGTTACGCGGGGGTTGCGACTGAGCAGTTCTTC. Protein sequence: CASSYAGVATEQFF.

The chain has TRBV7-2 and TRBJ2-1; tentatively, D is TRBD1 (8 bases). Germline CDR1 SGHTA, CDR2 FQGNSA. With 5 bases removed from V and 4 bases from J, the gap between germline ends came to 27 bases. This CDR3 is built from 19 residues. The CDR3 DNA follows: TGTGCCAGCAGCCCAAAGATCTTCGGGGGGACAGGAGGATACAATGAGCAGTTCTTC. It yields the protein CASSPKIFGGTGGYNEQFF.

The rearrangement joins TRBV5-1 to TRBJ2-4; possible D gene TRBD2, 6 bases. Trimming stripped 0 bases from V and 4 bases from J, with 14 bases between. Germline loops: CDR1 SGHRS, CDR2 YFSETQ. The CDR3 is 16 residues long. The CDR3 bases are TGCGCCAGCAGCTTGGCCCGGGAGTCAGCAAAAAACATTCAGTACTTC. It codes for CASSLARESAKNIQYF. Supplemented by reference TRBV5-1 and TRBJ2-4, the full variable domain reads KAGVTQTPRYLIKTRGQQVTLSCSPISGHRSVSWYQQTPGQGLQFLFEYFSETQRNKGNFPGRFSGRQFSNSRSEMNVSTLELGDSALYLCASSLARESAKNIQYFGAGTRLSVL.

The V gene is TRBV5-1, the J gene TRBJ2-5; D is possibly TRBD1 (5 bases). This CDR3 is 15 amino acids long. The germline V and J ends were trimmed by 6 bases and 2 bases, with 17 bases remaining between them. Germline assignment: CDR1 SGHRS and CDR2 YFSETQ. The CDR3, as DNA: TGCGCCAGCACCCGCGACGGACAAGGACAAGAGACCCAGTACTTC. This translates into CASTRDGQGQETQYF.

This chain's CDR3 is CASSYTSGEQYF. CDR3 nucleotides: TGTGCCAGCAGCTACACTAGTGGCGAGCAGTACTTC. V is TRBV7-9 and J is TRBJ2-7; maybe TRBD2 (5 bases). The CDR3 totals 12 residues. V lost 4 bases to trimming and J lost 6 bases, with 10 bases between them. Per germline, CDR1 SEHNR and CDR2 FQNEAQ (reference sequence).

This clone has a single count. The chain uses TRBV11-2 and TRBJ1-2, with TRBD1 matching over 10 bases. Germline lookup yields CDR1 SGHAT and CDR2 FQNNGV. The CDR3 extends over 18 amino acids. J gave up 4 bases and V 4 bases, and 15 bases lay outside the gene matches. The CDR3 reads CASSSTPGQGFSVYGYTF. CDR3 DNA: TGTGCCAGCAGCTCGACACCGGGACAGGGGTTTAGCGTCTATGGCTACACCTTC.

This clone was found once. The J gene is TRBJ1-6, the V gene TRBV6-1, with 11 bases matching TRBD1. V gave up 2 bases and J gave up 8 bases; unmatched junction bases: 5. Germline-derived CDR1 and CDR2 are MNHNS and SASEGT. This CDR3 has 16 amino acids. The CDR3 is CASSESGTGGDSPLHF. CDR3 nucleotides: TGTGCCAGCAGTGAATCAGGGACAGGGGGTGATTCACCCCTCCACTTT.

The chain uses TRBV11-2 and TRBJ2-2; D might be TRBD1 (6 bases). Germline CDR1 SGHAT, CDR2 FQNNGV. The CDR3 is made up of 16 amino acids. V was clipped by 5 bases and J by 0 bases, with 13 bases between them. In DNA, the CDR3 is TGTGCCAGCAGCGCCACGGGACAAGCGAACACCGGGGAGCTGTTTTTT. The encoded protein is CASSATGQANTGELFF.

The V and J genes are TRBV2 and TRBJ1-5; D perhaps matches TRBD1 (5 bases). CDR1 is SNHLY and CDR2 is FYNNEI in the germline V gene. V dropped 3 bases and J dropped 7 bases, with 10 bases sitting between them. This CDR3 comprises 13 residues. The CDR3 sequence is CASSDPGRQPQHF. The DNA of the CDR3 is TGTGCCAGCAGTGACCCAGGGCGGCAGCCCCAGCATTTT.

The CDR3: CASSRPGTGFYEQYF. In DNA form, the CDR3 reads TGTGCCAGCAGCCGCCCCGGGACAGGATTCTACGAGCAGTACTTC. The chain uses TRBV27 and TRBJ2-7, with 8 bases matching TRBD1. This CDR3 is built from 15 residues. The V segment lost 6 bases and the J segment 3 bases; nucleotides outside the gene matches: 10. Germline CDR1 is MNHEY and CDR2 is SMNVEV (reference sequence).